These T cell receptor beta chains were read from a single sample in a study of cytomegalovirus exposure and HLA in healthy donors. Produced via immunoSEQ multiplex PCR; TCRdb's table is partial and in-frame only. The sample carries 150,000 to 160,000 clones, more than 75% recorded once. Material: PBMCs. The receptors originated from a middle-aged woman in good health and CMV-seropositive. The CDR3 runs from the conserved cysteine through the conserved F or W. Each record gives: V gene, CDR3 length, J gene, D gene, clone size, CDR3 protein, CDR3 DNA. D genes are given only for firm matches. Rows may omit the clone size; those that give it use once, few, many or a size class.

TRBV12-2,19,TRBJ1-3,-,once,CASRPLHGTLAPSGNTIYF,TGTGCAAGTCGCCCGCTACACGGGACACTGGCCCCCTCTGGAAACACCATATATTTT
TRBV5-1,16,TRBJ2-2,-,-,CASSPPGLSNTGELFF,TGCGCCAGCAGCCCACCGGGACTCTCGAACACCGGGGAGCTGTTTTTT
TRBV9,15,TRBJ2-7,-,once,CASSVVDGGWYEQYF,TGTGCCAGCAGCGTAGTGGATGGGGGGTGGTACGAGCAGTACTTC
TRBV6-6,14,TRBJ2-7,TRBD2,-,CASRSTGTTSKQYF,TGTGCCAGCAGAAGTACCGGGACTACCTCGAAGCAGTACTTC
TRBV5-1,14,TRBJ2-5,TRBD2,-,CASRRPGGIETQYF,TGCGCCAGCAGACGACCGGGAGGGATAGAGACCCAGTACTTC
TRBV5-1,16,TRBJ2-1,-,-,CASRPTTTGLRLEQFF,TGCGCCAGCCGCCCGACGACAACCGGACTACGTTTGGAGCAGTTCTTC
TRBV18,14,TRBJ2-7,TRBD2,few,CASSPRSGMGEQYF,TGTGCCAGCTCACCACGGAGCGGGATGGGAGAGCAGTACTTC
TRBV15,14,TRBJ1-5,-,-,CATSRDRGNQPQHF,TGTGCCACCAGCAGGGACAGAGGCAATCAGCCCCAGCATTTT
TRBV6-6,15,TRBJ2-1,TRBD2,-,CASSTSGRRYNEQFF,TGTGCCAGCAGTACCAGCGGGAGAAGATACAATGAGCAGTTCTTC
TRBV7-9,14,TRBJ1-2,-,-,CASRPAGASYGYTF,TGTGCCAGCAGGCCCGCGGGGGCGAGCTATGGCTACACCTTC
TRBV30,15,TRBJ2-2,TRBD2,-,CAWRIAGVSTGELFF,TGTGCCTGGAGGATAGCGGGAGTTTCCACCGGGGAGCTGTTTTTT
TRBV29-1,14,TRBJ1-1,-,once,CSVDLAGVGTEAFF,TGCAGCGTTGATTTGGCAGGGGTTGGCACTGAAGCTTTCTTT
TRBV30,16,TRBJ2-1,TRBD2,-,CAWSVTGLAGGNEQFF,TGTGCCTGGAGTGTCACGGGACTAGCGGGAGGGAATGAGCAGTTCTTC
TRBV5-1,12,TRBJ2-5,-,-,CARRSEEETQYF,TGCGCCAGACGATCGGAGGAAGAGACCCAGTACTTC
TRBV19,15,TRBJ2-2,-,-,CASSIRQGNTGELFF,TGTGCCAGTAGTATCCGCCAGGGCAACACCGGGGAGCTGTTTTTT
TRBV27,14,TRBJ2-7,-,-,CASSLTGLQDAQYF,TGTGCCAGCAGTTTGACAGGCCTTCAGGACGCGCAGTACTTC
TRBV10-2,17,TRBJ2-2,TRBD2,once,CATRTSALGLGTGELFF,TGCGCCACCCGGACTAGCGCGTTAGGGTTGGGCACCGGGGAGCTGTTTTTT
TRBV4-1,18,TRBJ1-3,-,-,CASSQDWGRAFSGNTIYF,TGCGCCAGCAGCCAAGATTGGGGCAGGGCCTTCTCTGGAAACACCATATATTTT
TRBV5-4,17,TRBJ1-3,TRBD1,-,CASSLGTGGAIGNTIYF,TGTGCCAGCAGCTTGGGAACAGGGGGAGCGATTGGAAACACCATATATTTT
TRBV27,15,TRBJ2-5,TRBD2,-,CASSLNGRARETQYF,TGTGCCAGCAGTTTAAACGGGAGGGCCAGGGAGACCCAGTACTTC
TRBV7-2,14,TRBJ2-5,TRBD1,-,CASSPGQGLPTQYF,TGTGCCAGCAGCCCAGGACAGGGACTGCCGACCCAGTACTTC
TRBV5-1,19,TRBJ2-7,TRBD2,-,CASSLSLLAGGRSSYEQYF,TGCGCCAGCAGCTTGAGTTTGCTAGCGGGAGGCCGTAGCTCCTACGAGCAGTACTTC
TRBV2,15,TRBJ2-3,TRBD2,few,CASSPILAGSDTQYF,TGTGCCAGCAGCCCTATTCTAGCGGGGTCGGATACGCAGTATTTT
TRBV18,14,TRBJ2-7,-,-,CASSPQVNSYEQYF,TGTGCCAGCTCACCTCAGGTTAACTCCTACGAGCAGTACTTC
TRBV6-1,14,TRBJ2-7,TRBD1,-,CASSRTGGADEQYF,TGTGCCAGCAGTCGGACAGGGGGCGCGGACGAGCAGTACTTC
TRBV6-5,15,TRBJ1-1,TRBD1,-,CASRVPGQKNTEAFF,TGTGCCAGCAGAGTGCCGGGACAGAAGAACACTGAAGCTTTCTTT
TRBV5-6,17,TRBJ1-3,-,-,CASSLGRLSLSGNTIYF,TGTGCCAGCAGCCTGGGGAGGTTGTCATTATCTGGAAACACCATATATTTT
TRBV28,15,TRBJ2-1,TRBD2,once,CASSLWTSGDNEQFF,TGTGCCAGCAGTTTATGGACTAGCGGGGATAATGAGCAGTTCTTC
TRBV7-2,13,TRBJ2-5,TRBD2,few,CASVGGGRETQYF,TGTGCCAGCGTCGGGGGGGGACGAGAGACCCAGTACTTC
TRBV27,16,TRBJ1-6,TRBD1,-,CASSLSRQGGDSPLHF,TGTGCCAGCAGTTTATCTCGACAGGGGGGTGATTCACCCCTCCACTTT
TRBV13,14,TRBJ2-1,TRBD2,-,CASSSRTSVSEQFF,TGTGCCAGCAGCTCAAGGACTAGCGTAAGTGAGCAGTTCTTC
TRBV7-2,15,TRBJ2-5,TRBD2,-,CASSRASGSLETQYF,TGTGCCAGCAGCCGAGCTAGCGGGAGTTTAGAGACCCAGTACTTC
TRBV2,13,TRBJ2-7,TRBD1,-,CASSDGTGLEQYF,TGTGCCAGCAGTGATGGGACAGGGCTCGAGCAGTACTTC
TRBV6-6,16,TRBJ2-1,TRBD2,-,CASSYSSGRVSPEQFF,TGTGCCAGCAGTTACTCATCCGGGAGGGTCTCTCCTGAGCAGTTCTTC
TRBV6-1,15,TRBJ2-6,-,-,CASSERSAGANVLTF,TGTGCCAGCAGTGAGAGGAGTGCTGGGGCCAACGTCCTGACTTTC
TRBV11-2,17,TRBJ2-1,-,-,CASSPVLRTEGRNEQFF,TGTGCCAGCAGCCCCGTTTTAAGGACAGAGGGTCGCAATGAGCAGTTCTTC
TRBV7-9,15,TRBJ2-5,TRBD2,-,CASSLGLAGQETQYF,TGTGCCAGCAGCTTGGGACTAGCGGGACAAGAGACCCAGTACTTC
TRBV14,13,TRBJ1-2,-,-,CASSRSTNYGYTF,TGTGCCAGCAGCCGTTCTACGAACTATGGCTACACCTTC
TRBV6-1,13,TRBJ2-7,-,-,CASSSSGLYEQYF,TGTGCCAGCAGTTCGTCAGGTCTATACGAGCAGTACTTC
TRBV5-4,12,TRBJ1-1,-,few,CASSWGGGAAFF,TGTGCCAGCAGCTGGGGGGGCGGAGCGGCTTTCTTT
TRBV6-1,11,TRBJ1-2,-,many,CASTSHYGYTF,TGTGCCAGCACCTCCCACTATGGCTACACCTTC
TRBV19,15,TRBJ2-3,-,-,CASSRDREGTDTQYF,TGTGCCAGTAGTCGCGACAGGGAGGGCACAGATACGCAGTATTTT
TRBV7-8,15,TRBJ1-5,TRBD1,-,CASSLGGQGLQPQHF,TGTGCCAGCAGCTTAGGGGGACAGGGCCTTCAGCCCCAGCATTTT
TRBV19,14,TRBJ2-1,TRBD1,-,CASSAGQGIDEQFF,TGTGCCAGTTCCGCCGGACAGGGAATCGATGAGCAGTTCTTC
TRBV20-1,11,TRBJ2-5,-,-,CSVNREETQYF,TGCAGCGTAAACAGGGAAGAGACCCAGTACTTC